This note documents a single T cell receptor beta chain sequence. The data were taken from a study of T cells in Graves' hyperthyroidism and ophthalmopathy. Ophthalmopathy cases met thresholds of Clinical Activity Score at least 3, NOSPECS grade at least 4 and duration under 3 months. Lactation, pregnancy, other autoimmune disease or uncontrolled infection excluded patients. Amplified TCR beta CDR3 regions derived from RNA transcripts. A first-round RT-PCR of the TCR CDR3 used the HTBI primer set. MiXCR was run by TCRdb on the multiplex PCR reads, yielding one entry per CDR3 protein. The sample gives hundreds of thousands of distinct CDR3 sequences, 20% to 25% of which show up once; more than 30% is in the top ten. Sequenced material: blood. This receptor was taken from a man aged 30 to 39 with Graves' ophthalmopathy.

In DNA form, the CDR3 reads TGTGCCAGTAGTATTTCTCGAGGAGGCGCAACGGTTGAAGCTTTCTTT. Its protein is CASSISRGGATVEAFF. This chain joins TRBV19 and TRBJ1-1; D uncertain. Trimming left V 3 bases short and J 7 bases short, with 21 bases between. The V gene's germline CDR1 is LNHDA and CDR2 SQIVND (reference sequence). The CDR3 contains 16 residues.